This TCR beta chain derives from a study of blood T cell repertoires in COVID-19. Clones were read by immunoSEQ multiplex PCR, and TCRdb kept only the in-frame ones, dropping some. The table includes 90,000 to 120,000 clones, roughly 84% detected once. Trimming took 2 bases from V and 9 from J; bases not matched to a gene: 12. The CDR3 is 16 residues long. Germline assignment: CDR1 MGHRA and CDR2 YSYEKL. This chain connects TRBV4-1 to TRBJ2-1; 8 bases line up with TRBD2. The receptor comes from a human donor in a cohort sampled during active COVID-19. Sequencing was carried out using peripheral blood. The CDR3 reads CASSQRAGVGLGEQFF. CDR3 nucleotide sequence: TGCGCCAGCAGCCAAAGAGCGGGAGTGGGCTTAGGTGAGCAGTTCTTC.